The next 10 T cell receptor beta chains were all read from a single sample in a study of long-term antiretroviral therapy in people with HIV. immunoSEQ v3.0 was run at survey level. Measured with immunoSEQ multiplex PCR; TCRdb has only the in-frame clones, and not every one. The table includes 24,000 or so clones, around 83% detected once. The sample was unsorted PBMCs, taken 1.9 years after starting antiretroviral therapy. The source of these receptors is a woman aged 25 to 45 with HIV.

This chain links TRBV30 with TRBJ1-5, with D maybe TRBD1 (6 bases). V was shortened by 2 bases and J by 7 bases, with 12 bases between the two germline ends. Germline V gene sequence: CDR1 GTSNPN, CDR2 SVGIG (reference sequence). This CDR3 comprises 13 residues. The CDR3 sequence is CAWSLGGAQPQHF. The CDR3 DNA sequence: TGTGCCTGGAGTCTCGGGGGGGCCCAGCCCCAGCATTTT.

The chain employs TRBV7-8 and TRBJ2-1; D is undetermined. Trimming removed 7 bases from V and 10 bases from J, with 14 bases in between. This CDR3 spans 12 amino acids. Germline V gives CDR1 SGHVS, CDR2 FQNEAQ. The CDR3 sequence: CASTSSLREQFF. DNA for the CDR3: TGTGCCAGCACCTCTTCTCTGAGGGAGCAGTTCTTC.

The CDR3 coding sequence is TGTGCCAGCAGCTTCGGGGCGGGCTACGAGCAGTACTTC. This encodes CASSFGAGYEQYF. The chain links TRBV13 to TRBJ2-7; D could derive from TRBD1 or TRBD2 (5 bases each). The CDR3 is 13 amino acids. From germline, CDR1 is PRHDT and CDR2 FYEKMQ (reference sequence). Trimming shortened V by 3 bases and J by 3 bases, and 9 bases separated the two germline ends. Complete variable domain (other parts from reference TRBV13 and TRBJ2-7): AAGVIQSPRHLIKEKRETATLKCYPIPRHDTVYWYQQGPGQDPQFLISFYEKMQSDKGSIPDRFSAQQFSDYHSELNMSSLELGDSALYFCASSFGAGYEQYFGPGTRLTVT.

CDR3 in DNA: TGTGCCAGCAGCGTAGAACCCGGGGGGGCTGAAAAACTGTTTTTT. Protein sequence: CASSVEPGGAEKLFF. The V and J genes are TRBV9 and TRBJ1-4; a possible D gene is TRBD1 (6 bases). V lost 0 bases and J lost 7, with 13 bases in between. This CDR3 spans 15 amino acids. Germline V lookup: CDR1 SGDLS, CDR2 YYNGEE.

The J gene is TRBJ2-7, the V gene TRBV10-2; tentative D call: TRBD1 (5 bases). V was trimmed by 4 bases and J by 2 bases, leaving 18 bases between them. This CDR3 comprises 16 residues. CDR1 and CDR2 from the germline V gene are WSHSY and SAAADI. The CDR3, as DNA: TGCGCCAGCAGTGTCTCTTTTGGACAACTCCCCTACGAGCAGTACTTC. Its translation: CASSVSFGQLPYEQYF.

The chain joins TRBV4-1 to TRBJ1-1, with D hard to call. CDR3 size: 15 residues. With 0 bases removed from V and 4 bases from J, the gap between germline ends came to 12 bases. The germline CDR1 and CDR2 sequences are MGHRA and YSYEKL. The CDR3 loop reads CASSQELGVLTEAFF. In nucleotides, the CDR3 is TGCGCCAGCAGCCAAGAGTTGGGAGTGCTCACTGAAGCTTTCTTT.

This chain joins TRBV11-2 and TRBJ2-2; D is undetermined. CDR3 length equals 15 residues. Germline CDR1 and CDR2: SGHAT and FQNNGV. V lost 2 bases and J 0 bases, leaving 7 bases between the germline ends. CDR3 loop: CASSLSFPNTGELFF. CDR3 coding DNA: TGTGCCAGCAGCTTAAGCTTCCCGAACACCGGGGAGCTGTTTTTT.

The chain uses TRBV5-5 and TRBJ1-1, with TRBD1 as a possible D gene (5 bases). The CDR3 extends over 11 amino acids. Deletions cut 5 bases from V and 11 bases from J, with 13 bases between. Per germline, CDR1 SGHKS and CDR2 YYEKEE (reference sequence). The CDR3 here is CASRGTGAAFF. CDR3 nucleotides: TGTGCCAGCAGAGGCACCGGGGCGGCTTTCTTT.

V gene TRBV19 combines with J gene TRBJ1-6, with a possible D match to TRBD1 (5 bases). Germline V lookup: CDR1 LNHDA, CDR2 SQIVND (reference sequence). V shed 5 bases and J shed 9 bases, with 17 bases lying between them. The CDR3 is made up of 15 amino acids. The CDR3 region has the DNA TGTGCCAGTAGTCCGCGAACCCCTAGGGGTTCACCCCTCCACTTT. This gives the protein CASSPRTPRGSPLHF. The full variable domain, with the rest looked up from reference TRBV19 and TRBJ1-6, is DGGITQSPKYLFRKEGQNVTLSCEQNLNHDAMYWYRQDPGQGLRLIYYSQIVNDFQKGDIAEGYSVSREKKESFPLTVTSAQKNPTAFYLCASSPRTPRGSPLHFGNGTRLTVT.

This chain uses TRBV19 with TRBJ1-2; possible D gene TRBD1, 5 bases. CDR1 LNHDA and CDR2 SQIVND come from the germline V gene (reference sequence). The ends were cut back, 2 bases at V and 6 bases at J, with 16 bases in the middle. The CDR3 totals 15 residues. The CDR3 DNA reads TGTGCCAGTAGTATATTTGTAGCCTGGGGGGATGGCTACACCTTC. Translating gives CASSIFVAWGDGYTF.